This entry lists 29 T cell receptor beta chains sequenced from one sample in a study of blood T cell repertoires in COVID-19. Assay used: immunoSEQ multiplex PCR; TCRdb lists only in-frame clones, some missing. The profile shows fewer than 300,000 clones, 85% to 90% of them singletons. Material: peripheral blood. These receptors originate from a middle-aged woman who had recovered from COVID-19.

The chain employs TRBV18 and TRBJ1-1; TRBD1 agrees at 8 bases. The length of the CDR3 is 13 residues. CDR1 KGHSH and CDR2 LQKENI come from the germline V gene. V trimming: 3 bases; J trimming: 5 bases; junction bases outside the gene matches: 2. The CDR3 DNA sequence: TGTGCCAGCTCACCCGGACAGGGAACTGAAGCTTTCTTT. It yields the protein CASSPGQGTEAFF.

This clone was counted ten times or more. The rearrangement uses TRBV11-3 and TRBJ1-4; the D is unclear. Germline V CDR1 and CDR2: SGHNT, YENEEA. The CDR3 spans 12 residues. The V end lost 7 bases, the J end lost 8 bases, and 11 bases lay between the germline ends. CDR3 sequence: CASTHIGEKLFF. CDR3 nucleotides: TGTGCCAGCACCCATATCGGGGAAAAACTGTTTTTT.

This chain joins TRBV11-3 and TRBJ2-1; TRBD2 aligns across 15 bases. The CDR3 covers 17 residues. The germline V gene encodes CDR1 SGHNT and CDR2 YENEEA. V was clipped by 5 bases and J by 7 bases; unmatched bases: 9. CDR3 residues: CASSPGTSGRPGNEQFF. CDR3 DNA sequence: TGTGCCAGCAGCCCGGGGACTAGCGGGAGGCCGGGGAATGAGCAGTTCTTC.

This chain joins TRBV29-1 and TRBJ2-7; tentatively, D is TRBD2 (6 bases). Germline lookup yields CDR1 SQVTM and CDR2 ANQGSEA. V dropped 6 bases and J dropped 0 bases, with 15 bases sitting between them. The CDR3 covers 14 residues. DNA for the CDR3: TGCAGCGTGGGCGGGGCGGGACCCTCCTACGAGCAGTACTTC. Residues: CSVGGAGPSYEQYF.

This clone was picked up one time. V usage is TRBV19 and J usage is TRBJ1-2; 7 bases line up with TRBD1. Germline V gives CDR1 LNHDA, CDR2 SQIVND (reference sequence). With 5 bases clipped from V and 8 bases from J, the junction kept 5 bases outside the gene matches. The CDR3 is 12 amino acids. The CDR3 loop is CASSPGQRGYTF. In nucleotides, the CDR3 is TGTGCCAGTAGTCCGGGACAGCGGGGCTACACCTTC.

This chain joins TRBV5-1 and TRBJ2-7, with 10 bases that match TRBD2. After removal of 3 bases from V and 0 bases from J, the junction contained 0 bases not matched to a gene. CDR1 SGHRS and CDR2 YFSETQ come from the germline V gene. The CDR3 is 14 amino acids. CDR3 bases: TGCGCCAGCAGCTCTAGCGGGAGCTCCTACGAGCAGTACTTC. Its translation: CASSSSGSSYEQYF.

The chain uses TRBV3-1 (or the pseudogene TRBV3-2) and TRBJ1-6; D is unclear. CDR1 is LGHDT and CDR2 is YNNKEL in the germline V gene (reference sequence). Trimming pared 0 bases from V and 13 bases from J, leaving 4 bases between. The CDR3 covers 11 residues. CDR3 residues: CASSQDGPLHF. The CDR3 DNA reads as TGTGCCAGCAGCCAAGATGGCCCCCTCCACTTT.

The rearrangement links TRBV9 to TRBJ1-2; D remains ambiguous. Germline loops: CDR1 SGDLS, CDR2 YYNGEE. The CDR3 is 12 amino acids. Trimming stripped 2 bases from V and 8 bases from J, with 10 bases between. The CDR3 DNA reads TGTGCCAGCAGCGTTAGTGCGATAGGCTACACCTTC. Translation gives CASSVSAIGYTF.

As concerns this clone: A junction boundary mismatches the germline segment, possibly from a read error. This chain joins TRBV7-2 and TRBJ2-2, with TRBD2 matching 8 bases. This CDR3 region has 16 residues. Germline CDR1 SGHTA, CDR2 FQGNSA. CDR3 region: CATSGSGSVGTGELFF. CDR3 DNA: TGTGCCACCAGCGGGAGCGGGAGTGTCGGCACCGGGGAGCTGTTTTTT.

The V and J genes are TRBV7-8 and TRBJ1-2, with TRBD1 as a possible D gene (6 bases). Germline V gene lookup returns CDR1 SGHVS and CDR2 FQNEAQ. Trimming removed 4 bases at V and 2 bases at J, with 14 bases between. The CDR3 spans 15 residues. This chain's CDR3 is CASSSPGHLNYGYTF. The CDR3 DNA reads as TGTGCCAGCAGCTCGCCGGGACACCTAAACTATGGCTACACCTTC.

This clone was recorded only once. CDR3 protein: CATSALDTGELFF. CDR3 nucleotides: TGTGCCACCAGTGCCCTCGACACCGGGGAGCTGTTTTTT. This chain joins TRBV24-1 and TRBJ2-2; D gene unclear. Trimming stripped 5 bases from V and 3 bases from J, with 6 bases between. Per the germline V gene, CDR1 is KGHDR and CDR2 is SFDVKD. This CDR3 is 13 amino acids long.

This chain connects TRBV5-4 to TRBJ2-1; the D is unclear. The CDR3 is 14 residues long. The germline V gene has CDR1 SGHNT and CDR2 YYREEE (reference sequence). Trimming left V 1 base short and J 3 bases short, with 8 bases between. The CDR3 reads CASSLSSSYNEQFF. CDR3 DNA sequence: TGTGCCAGCAGCTTGAGTAGCAGCTACAATGAGCAGTTCTTC.

This chain connects TRBV11-3 to TRBJ1-2; no clear D gene. There are 13 residues in the CDR3. V gave up 8 bases and J gave up 4 bases, with 14 bases separating them. The germline gives CDR1 SGHNT, CDR2 YENEEA. CDR3 bases: TGTGCCAGCCCCGTCGGGGTTTCCTATGGCTACACCTTC. It encodes CASPVGVSYGYTF.

This clone was counted once. DNA for the CDR3: TGTGCCAGCAGCAGCACGGCCCCCGGAGCTAATGAAAAACTGTTTTTT. Translation gives CASSSTAPGANEKLFF. The genes are TRBV21-1 and TRBJ1-4. TRBV21-1 is noted as a pseudogene. This CDR3 has 16 amino acids.

The chain uses TRBV4-1 and TRBJ1-4; 8 bases map to TRBD1. V was pared by 3 bases and J by 7 bases, with 13 bases of the junction left unmatched. Germline V lookup: CDR1 MGHRA, CDR2 YSYEKL. The CDR3 length is 17 residues. The CDR3 DNA follows: TGCGCCAGCAGCCACGACAGGGGTCGTAGTTCGAGTGAAAAACTGTTTTTT. Translation gives CASSHDRGRSSSEKLFF.

The gene calls are TRBV5-5 and TRBJ1-5; weak D call: TRBD1 (5 bases). The CDR3 totals 15 residues. V lost 0 bases and J 3 bases, leaving 10 bases between the germline ends. Germline CDR1 reads SGHKS; CDR2 reads YYEKEE (reference sequence). CDR3: CASSLVGGDNQPQHF. The DNA for the CDR3 is TGTGCCAGCAGCTTGGTTGGAGGGGACAATCAGCCCCAGCATTTT.

V is TRBV15 and J is TRBJ1-1; D gene ambiguous. The CDR3 runs 14 residues. The germline CDR1 and CDR2 sequences are LNHNV and YYDKDF (reference sequence). The ends were cut back, 5 bases at V and 1 base at J, with 11 bases in the middle. The CDR3 protein is CATSAAPKNTEAFF. The CDR3 nucleotides are TGTGCCACCAGCGCGGCCCCTAAGAACACTGAAGCTTTCTTT.

The chain recombines TRBV19 with TRBJ1-3, with unresolved D. The V end lost 3 bases, the J end lost 3 bases, and 12 bases lay between the germline ends. The CDR3 totals 15 residues. Germline CDR1 LNHDA, CDR2 SQIVND (reference sequence). CDR3 nucleotide sequence: TGTGCCAGTAGTATGCGCCCTTTCATTGGAAACACCATATATTTT. Protein: CASSMRPFIGNTIYF.

This clone appeared once. The rearrangement links TRBV11-3 to TRBJ1-3, with 12 bases aligning to TRBD1. This CDR3 comprises 17 residues. The V gene's germline CDR1 is SGHNT and CDR2 YENEEA. The trim removed 8 bases at V and 4 bases at J, leaving 12 bases unmatched. The CDR3 sequence is CASGGQGALAQGNTIYF. CDR3 nucleotides: TGTGCCAGCGGGGGACAGGGGGCTTTGGCCCAGGGAAACACCATATATTTT.

The chain has TRBV15 and TRBJ1-3; D possibly corresponds to TRBD1 (5 bases). The CDR3 contains 17 residues. The V gene lost 0 bases and the J gene lost 1 base, with 13 bases spanning the gap. Germline values: CDR1 LNHNV, CDR2 YYDKDF (reference sequence). The CDR3 DNA reads TGTGCCACCAGCAGAGACACAGGCCCAAGGTCTGGAAACACCATATATTTT. Translating gives CATSRDTGPRSGNTIYF.

This clone was observed once. V is TRBV11-3 and J is TRBJ2-1; 7 bases align to TRBD2. V was clipped by 5 bases and J by 0 bases; unmatched bases: 4. Germline values: CDR1 SGHNT, CDR2 YENEEA. The CDR3 is 15 residues long. DNA for the CDR3: TGTGCCAGCAGCCGCGGGAGCCTCTCCTACAATGAGCAGTTCTTC. Translated: CASSRGSLSYNEQFF.

The chain recombines TRBV11-2 with TRBJ2-1; 12 positions match TRBD2. Trimming removed 1 base from V and 10 bases from J; junction bases left unmatched: 5. The CDR3 has 15 amino acids. Germline V gene data show CDR1 as SGHAT and CDR2 as FQNNGV. The CDR3 DNA reads TGTGCCAGCAGCTTAGTAGGGCTAGCGGGAGGGGAGCAGTTCTTC. As protein: CASSLVGLAGGEQFF.

The chain couples TRBV9 to TRBJ2-3; D call uncertain. The CDR3 has 13 residues. Germline V gene data show CDR1 as SGDLS and CDR2 as YYNGEE. Between the trimmed V and J ends, which lost 3 bases and 6 bases, there was a span of 11 bases. CDR3 sequence: CASSDPTRDTQYF. The CDR3 DNA follows: TGTGCCAGCAGCGACCCAACTCGGGATACGCAGTATTTT. Complete variable domain (other parts from reference TRBV9 and TRBJ2-3): DSGVTQTPKHLITATGQRVTLRCSPRSGDLSVYWYQQSLDQGLQFLIQYYNGEERAKGNILERFSAQQFPDLHSELNLSSLELGDSALYFCASSDPTRDTQYFGPGTRLTVL.

The rearrangement links TRBV18 to TRBJ1-1; possible D gene TRBD1, 5 bases. V was trimmed by 1 base and J by 5 bases, leaving 11 bases between them. The length of the CDR3 is 14 residues. Germline values: CDR1 KGHSH, CDR2 LQKENI. The CDR3, as DNA: TGTGCCAGCTCACCACTAGGGGAAGGAACTGAAGCTTTCTTT. Encoded protein: CASSPLGEGTEAFF.

CDR3 residues: CASSPGGNTQYF. The CDR3 DNA follows: TGTGCCAGCAGCCCGGGGGGAAATACGCAGTATTTT. This chain connects TRBV6-5 to TRBJ2-3; 7 nucleotides line up with TRBD2. V trimming: 6 bases; J trimming: 7 bases; junction bases outside the gene matches: 4. CDR3 length: 12 amino acids. In germline, CDR1 is MNHEY, CDR2 SVGAGI.

With regard to this clone: Other DNA sequences of this sample code for an identical CDR3. The gene calls are TRBV7-9 and TRBJ1-1; possibly TRBD1 for D (5 bases). The V end lost 5 bases, the J end lost 3 bases, and 13 bases lay between the germline ends. This CDR3 spans 14 amino acids. The germline V gene has CDR1 SEHNR and CDR2 FQNEAQ (reference sequence). This CDR3 reads CASSPRGGDTEAFF. The CDR3 DNA sequence: TGTGCCAGCAGCCCGCGGGGGGGGGACACTGAAGCTTTCTTT. The full variable domain, in which reference TRBV7-9 and TRBJ1-1 provide the parts outside the CDR3, is DTGVSQNPRHKITKRGQNVTFRCDPISEHNRLYWYRQTLGQGPEFLTYFQNEAQLEKSRLLSDRFSAERPKGSFSTLEIQRTEQGDSAMYLCASSPRGGDTEAFFGQGTRLTVV.

The chain combines TRBV7-6 with TRBJ1-4; 7 nucleotides line up with TRBD1. CDR1 is SGHVS, CDR2 FNYEAQ, per germline. This CDR3 contains 15 residues. The V segment lost 2 bases and the J segment 6 bases; nucleotides outside the gene matches: 6. The CDR3, as DNA: TGTGCCAGCAGCTTAAGAGACAGGGAGCATGAAAAACTGTTTTTT. This translates into CASSLRDREHEKLFF.

This rearrangement joins TRBV6-5 to TRBJ2-3, with D perhaps matching TRBD2 (6 bases). Germline V gives CDR1 MNHEY, CDR2 SVGAGI. The CDR3 is made up of 15 amino acids. The germline V and J ends were trimmed by 2 bases and 2 bases, with 11 bases remaining between them. The CDR3 coding sequence is TGTGCCAGCAGTTACGGTGGAGGGGCCACAGATACGCAGTATTTT. Translated: CASSYGGGATDTQYF.

This clone was recorded only once. This rearrangement joins TRBV5-1 to TRBJ2-5, with TRBD2 matching 8 bases. The V and J ends lost 4 bases and 5 bases, in that order; junction bases with no gene match: 10. This CDR3 is built from 15 residues. Germline CDR1 and CDR2: SGHRS and YFSETQ. The CDR3 coding sequence is TGCGCCAGCAGCCCCCTACTAGCGGCCCGGGAGACCCAGTACTTC. It codes for CASSPLLAARETQYF. Together with reference TRBV5-1 and TRBJ2-5, the CDR3 gives the full variable domain: KAGVTQTPRYLIKTRGQQVTLSCSPISGHRSVSWYQQTPGQGLQFLFEYFSETQRNKGNFPGRFSGRQFSNSRSEMNVSTLELGDSALYLCASSPLLAARETQYFGPGTRLLVL.